This TCR beta chain is drawn from a study of cytomegalovirus exposure and HLA in healthy donors (dated by TCRdb to about 2017). Some background on the complete study: In an earlier analysis of about 560 of the donors, about 270 Gb of sequence data and 90 million to 130 million unique TCR beta sequences from 150 million to 200 million T cells were reported. An early release covering over 500 HLA-typed donors comprised about 300 gigabases of sequencing data and tens of millions of unique TCR sequences. In addition to the first cohort of 650 to 750 subjects, a separate validation cohort of some 120 different subjects was used. Every discovery cohort repertoire had been produced on one sequencing platform. The study combined high-throughput TCR immunosequencing, statistical association of individual TCRs with disease status, and machine learning to predict cytomegalovirus infection status. In a later genetic analysis, genome-wide SNP genotypes for about 60% of the 666 donors were used, and that subset was treated as a discovery cohort. Both class I and class II loci were covered by HLA typing, at four-digit resolution. In a later analysis, previously published TCR beta repertoires from 550 to 750 donors were re-analyzed and high-resolution HLA genotyping was added so that TCR occurrence patterns could be studied. The aim of the study was to test whether cataloging public T cell receptors could identify signatures of past pathogen exposure. On average, 235,054 unique TCR beta nucleotide sequences were sequenced per donor among 398 genotyped donors of the cohort, with around 19% of those sequences being non-productive. The number of donors typed differed by locus, with about 620-630 for A, B, C, DRB1 and DQB1, about 500 for DQA1, 600 to 610 for DPA1, and under 490 for DPB1. The study used immunosequencing to profile the T cell repertoires of 666 subjects and linked those repertoires to cytomegalovirus serostatus. Of the roughly 400 genotyped donors, 65% to 90% were placed in the genetic ancestry cluster associated with self-reported Caucasian donors. The later analysis used no new phenotypic data to find candidate immune exposures, relying instead on TCR beta sequences and their occurrence across donors. Roughly five DR-DQ haplotypes were handled as single units for association and clustering because linkage in the cohort was strong. Alongside the repertoire data, information on donor age, sex, ethnicity and CMV serostatus was compiled. To decide whether each TCR beta V gene segment behaved as functional or pseudogenic, an earlier analysis of 587 of the donors relied on high-throughput TCR beta sequencing.

General study outcomes and caveats: Only TCR beta chains were sequenced in this cohort, and the absence of alpha or paired-chain data limited detectable features. Because some donors lacked HLA typing at each locus, the association tests relied only on the typed subset. The authors suggested that the approach could potentially be generalized to other disease states and immunological phenotypes. A later analysis associated 16,951 TCR beta sequences with specific HLA alleles at a false discovery rate of 0.05. In the study, roughly 160 TCR beta chains were listed as associated with cytomegalovirus. According to a later analysis, parvovirus B19, influenza, CMV and Epstein-Barr virus appeared linked to several top co-occurrence clusters. A later genetic analysis reported fewer N-insertions in productive TCRs among donors in an Asian-associated ancestry cluster than the roughly 700-donor mean. A cluster of highly shared sequence variants was judged likely to be a technical artifact of the sequencing pipeline. In both the original and validation cohorts, the classifier was reported to diagnose cytomegalovirus status with high specificity and sensitivity. The earlier analysis of about 600 of the donors excluded approximately 17 rarely observed V segments, including chromosome 9 orphons, because counts were too low. In a later analysis, TCR association rates were found to vary across HLA loci, with the most associated TCRs seen for DRB1 alleles and the fewest for HLA-C alleles. In a later analysis, HLA-associated TCR beta chains showed more clonal expansion and lower generation probabilities than non-associated chains that were equally common. The 87-base-pair reads could not distinguish some IMGT-functional V segments, including TRBV6-2 and TRBV6-3, so those segments were excluded. A later analysis found that most CMV-associated TCR beta chains appeared HLA-restricted, with HLA associations seemingly driven largely by CMV exposure. A later genetic analysis associated a missense DCLRE1C variant with V-gene and J-gene trimming of TCR beta chains, and an independent cohort replicated the association. Correlated functional status among segregating V segments might reflect linkage disequilibrium, but an unknown experimental factor could not be ruled out. A few of the identified cytomegalovirus-associated TCR beta chains were confirmed in vitro to be specific for cytomegalovirus antigens. In an earlier analysis of under 600 of the donors, most TCR beta V segments were observed in productive rearrangements about 87% or about 30% of the time, broadly matching IMGT annotations. A further reported finding was that TCR beta sequences accurately predicted the HLA-A and HLA-B alleles for most subjects in the first cohort. Sequencing depth was assumed to be roughly uniform across donors in the presence/absence analyses, though that assumption may not hold. Assigning TCR associations to individual alleles was difficult when HLA alleles, especially DR and DQ, strongly co-occurred. Across donors, most TCR sequences were observed very rarely, whereas some public TCRs were present in many individuals. For the cohort, immune exposure information was limited to CMV serostatus.

The CDR1 and CDR2 encoded by the germline V gene are LGHNA and YSLEER. V sheds 3 bases and J sheds 0 bases, leaving 24 bases between their ends. The CDR3 contains 19 residues, cysteine and phenylalanine counted. The DNA shown is the 57-base CDR3, in frame from base 1. Library preparation was by the immunoSEQ multiplex PCR assay. The multiplex PCR relied on a mix of 60 forward primers for TCR Vbeta segments and 13 reverse primers for TCR Jbeta segments. A multiplex PCR assay on genomic DNA amplified the CDR3 region of rearranged TCR beta genes. On the Illumina HiSeq System, the amplified TCR beta libraries were sequenced as 87-base-pair reads. In the original analysis: A later analysis counted approximately 76 million unique TCR beta chains across the 690 or so repertoires, and roughly 9.9 million of these chains were shared by at least two donors. Raw reads were error-corrected and collapsed into unique sequences by a nearest-neighbor algorithm in which closely related sequences were merged to remove PCR and sequencing errors. Alignment of CDR3 sequences to IMGT reference sequences was used to assign V, D and J gene segments. For a sequence to be retained, at least a six-nucleotide match to both a V gene segment and a J gene segment was required. Rearrangements were classified as productive when the CDR3 lacked stop codons and remained in frame with V and J, and all other rearrangements were classified as non-productive. Following IMGT convention, CDR3 was defined as the stretch from the second conserved V-encoded cysteine to the conserved J-encoded phenylalanine. In an earlier analysis of 500 to 650 of the donors, sequences lacking an unambiguous match to a single V gene segment were excluded. An earlier analysis of about 590 of the donors classified V segments as functional when productive rearrangements were above 56.7% and as segregating when the standard deviation between donors was above 5%. A statistical classification framework was built for diagnosing cytomegalovirus status from the catalog of TCR beta chain sequences. V and J gene assignment, in a later analysis, came from comparing TCR nucleotide sequences with IMGT/GENE-DB human TR gene sequences. In a later analysis, CDR3 sequences and most-parsimonious VDJ recombination scenarios were assigned using the TCRdist pipeline. In a later analysis, each TCR beta chain was defined by its CDR3 amino acid sequence together with its V-gene family, and reads without a unique V-gene family were excluded. In a later analysis, some 600 highly shared, low-generation-probability nucleotide sequences were removed to address suspected cross-contamination and a sequencing artifact. In a later analysis, a clonal expansion index was calculated for each public chain from normalized within-repertoire ranks of inferred template counts. A later analysis computed generation probabilities with a VDJ recombination model fitted to out-of-frame rearrangements, and checked the results against IGoR. Hypergeometric tests were used in a later analysis to score TCR-TCR, TCR-HLA and TCR-CMV co-occurrence, with a repertoire-size bias correction applied to the TCR pairs. False discovery rates were estimated in a later analysis by permuting HLA or CMV assignments 20 times. A later analysis grouped co-occurring TCRs with DBSCAN, adding TCRdist sequence similarity when clustering within HLA-allele-positive subsets. Co-occurrence clustering excluded repertoires with fewer than 30,000 or more than 120,000 public chains, plus five with anomalous nucleotide sharing. TCRdb carries this immuneACCESS record with in-frame sequences only. Its versions omit some clonotypes, under half of them owing to an unresolved V gene in the studies checked, with the rest unexplained. V, J and clone size reflect that table, while D and trimming were determined from the DNA. The sample table contains about 180,000 clones; only one count was recorded for 80% to 90% of them. 4.9% of the sample is held by the ten biggest clonotypes.

In total, around 600 healthy bone marrow donors made up the cohort. All cohort members were sampled while nominally healthy, although unrecorded immune exposures were likely present. The donor was CMV seropositive and was included in the group of 250 to 300 seropositive cohort members. Every donor gave a peripheral blood sample, and the peripheral blood mononuclear cells from that sample were used for TCR beta sequencing. Genomic DNA was extracted from the blood cell samples with the Qiagen DNeasy Blood Extraction Kit. About this clone: Which antigen it targets is not known. Base-call qualities are not available, and no considerably larger clone is one nucleotide away.

The chain was built from TRBV4-3 and TRBJ2-7; a tentative D match to TRBD1 spans 5 bases. The receptor was isolated from a woman aged 18-30 years in good health and CMV-seropositive. The sequencing sample was made of PBMCs. The sequenced DNA is TGCGCCAGCAGCCAGAACGCCCAACAATGGGGCTCGAGCTCCTACGAGCAGTACTTC. It codes for CASSQNAQQWGSSSYEQYF.